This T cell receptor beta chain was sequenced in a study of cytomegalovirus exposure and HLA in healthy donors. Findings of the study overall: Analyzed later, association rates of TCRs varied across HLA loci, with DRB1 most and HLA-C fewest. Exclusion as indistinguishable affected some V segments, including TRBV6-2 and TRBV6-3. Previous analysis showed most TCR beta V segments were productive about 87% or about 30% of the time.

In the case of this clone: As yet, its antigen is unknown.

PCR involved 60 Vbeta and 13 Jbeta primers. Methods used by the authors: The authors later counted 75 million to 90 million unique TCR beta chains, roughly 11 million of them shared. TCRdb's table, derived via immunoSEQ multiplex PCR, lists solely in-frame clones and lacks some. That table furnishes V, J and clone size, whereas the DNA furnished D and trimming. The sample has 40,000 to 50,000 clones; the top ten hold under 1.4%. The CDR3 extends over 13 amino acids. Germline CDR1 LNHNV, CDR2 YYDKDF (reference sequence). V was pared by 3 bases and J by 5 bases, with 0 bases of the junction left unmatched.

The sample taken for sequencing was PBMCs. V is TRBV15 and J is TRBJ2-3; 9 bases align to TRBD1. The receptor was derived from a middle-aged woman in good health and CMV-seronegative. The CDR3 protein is CATSRGQGDTQYF. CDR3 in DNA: TGTGCCACCAGCAGGGGACAGGGAGATACGCAGTATTTT.